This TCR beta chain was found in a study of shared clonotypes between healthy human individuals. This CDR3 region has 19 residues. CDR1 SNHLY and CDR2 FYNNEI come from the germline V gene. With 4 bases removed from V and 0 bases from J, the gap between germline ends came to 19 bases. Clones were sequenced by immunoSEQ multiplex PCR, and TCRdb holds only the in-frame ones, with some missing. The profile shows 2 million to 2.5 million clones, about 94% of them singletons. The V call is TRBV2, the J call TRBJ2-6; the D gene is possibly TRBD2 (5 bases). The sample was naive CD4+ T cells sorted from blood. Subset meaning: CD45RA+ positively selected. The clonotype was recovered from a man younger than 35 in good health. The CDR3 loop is CASSGREGEIGSGANVLTF. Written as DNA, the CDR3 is TGTGCCAGCAGTGGACGGGAAGGAGAAATTGGCTCTGGGGCCAACGTCCTGACTTTC.